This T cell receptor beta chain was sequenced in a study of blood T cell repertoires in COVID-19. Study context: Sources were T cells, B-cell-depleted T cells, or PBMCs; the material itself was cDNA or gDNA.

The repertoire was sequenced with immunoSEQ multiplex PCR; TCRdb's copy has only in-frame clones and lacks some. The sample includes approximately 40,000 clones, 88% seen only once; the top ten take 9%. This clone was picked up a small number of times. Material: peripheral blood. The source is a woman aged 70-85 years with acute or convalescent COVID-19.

The CDR3 nucleotides are TGCGCCAGCAGTGACGGGAAAGCCTGCCGAGTAGTTTACGAGCAGTACGTC. This gives the protein CASSDGKACRVVYEQYV. This rearrangement joins TRBV10-1 to TRBJ2-7; D may be TRBD2 (5 bases). V was trimmed by 3 bases and J by 4 bases, leaving 22 bases between them. The CDR3 totals 17 residues. Germline-derived CDR1 and CDR2 are WNHNN and SYGVQD (reference sequence).